This T cell receptor beta chain originates from a study of shared clonotypes between healthy human individuals. The V gene end was trimmed by 3 bases and the J gene end by 4 bases; junction bases not matched to a gene: 3. Germline loops: CDR1 KGHSH, CDR2 LQKENI. The CDR3 is 14 amino acids. The protocol was immunoSEQ multiplex PCR, while the TCRdb copy is restricted to in-frame clones and leaves out a portion. The sample has roughly 810,000 clones; 96% are singletons. The naive CD8 fraction comprised CD45RO-negative cells positively selected for CCR7 and excluded terminally differentiated effector memory CD45RA+ cells.

The sequenced sample consisted of naive CD8+ T cells sorted from blood. This clonotype was sampled from a man aged 30 to 39 in good health. The gene calls are TRBV18 and TRBJ2-5, with 9 positions matching TRBD1. CDR3 sequence: CASSPGTGSETQYF. The CDR3 region has the DNA TGTGCCAGCTCACCGGGGACAGGGTCAGAGACCCAGTACTTC.